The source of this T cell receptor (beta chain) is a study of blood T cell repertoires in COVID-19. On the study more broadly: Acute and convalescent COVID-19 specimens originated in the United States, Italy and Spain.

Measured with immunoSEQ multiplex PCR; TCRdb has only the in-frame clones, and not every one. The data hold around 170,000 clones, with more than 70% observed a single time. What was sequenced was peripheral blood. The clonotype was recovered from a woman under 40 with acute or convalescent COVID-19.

CDR3 coding DNA: TGTGCCACCAGTGATTTGCCAGGGGCTGGCTACACCTTC. Amino acid sequence: CATSDLPGAGYTF. The rearrangement joins TRBV24-1 to TRBJ1-2; weak D call: TRBD1 (6 bases). V lost 0 bases, J lost 7 bases, and 8 bases lay in between. Germline CDR1 is KGHDR and CDR2 is SFDVKD. CDR3 length: 13 residues.